The 22 T cell receptor beta chains presented below share a single source sample, sequenced in a study of shared clonotypes between healthy human individuals. The method was immunoSEQ multiplex PCR; TCRdb's version includes in-frame clones alone and lacks a portion of them. The sample holds millions of clones, approximately 94% seen once. Terminally differentiated effector memory CD45RA+ cells were left out of the naive CD8 fraction, which was CD45RO-negative and positively selected for CCR7. The sample taken for sequencing was naive CD8+ T cells from PBMCs. The receptors shown here come from a man younger than 35 in good health. Some clones in this sample may be carry-over from other donors' samples.

The V gene is TRBV7-2, the J gene TRBJ2-5; D not certain. The CDR3 length is 14 residues. V gave up 2 bases and J gave up 5 bases, with 12 bases separating them. Germline V gene sequence: CDR1 SGHTA, CDR2 FQGNSA. CDR3 sequence reads: CASSLSRARETQYF. CDR3 DNA sequence: TGTGCCAGCAGCTTAAGTCGGGCGAGGGAGACCCAGTACTTC.

The gene calls are TRBV6-1 and TRBJ2-7; no definite D call. V was pared by 4 bases and J by 2 bases, with 15 bases between. The germline V gene encodes CDR1 MNHNS and CDR2 SASEGT. The length of the CDR3 is 15 residues. The CDR3 sequence: CASSARITLTYEQYF. As DNA, the CDR3 is TGTGCCAGCAGTGCCCGAATCACGCTAACCTACGAGCAGTACTTC.

The chain links TRBV27 to TRBJ2-7; 7 positions match TRBD2. Germline assignment: CDR1 MNHEY and CDR2 SMNVEV (reference sequence). The CDR3 runs to 16 residues. The J segment lost 1 base and the V segment lost 5 bases, leaving 11 bases of the junction unmatched. CDR3: CASSSRWLAASYEQYF. In nucleotides, the CDR3 is TGTGCCAGCAGTAGTAGATGGCTAGCGGCGTCCTACGAGCAGTACTTC.

The chain is built from TRBV29-1 and TRBJ2-7, with D uncertain. Trimming removed 6 bases from V and 2 bases from J, with 14 bases in between. The germline CDR1 and CDR2 sequences are SQVTM and ANQGSEA. This CDR3 is built from 13 residues. The DNA for the CDR3 is TGCAGCGTCGTACATGGGCCGACCTACGAGCAGTACTTC. It codes for CSVVHGPTYEQYF.

The chain recombines TRBV7-8 with TRBJ2-7, with 8 positions matching TRBD1. The CDR3 is made up of 16 amino acids. Germline V CDR1 and CDR2: SGHVS, FQNEAQ. Trimming at V came to 4 bases and at J to 1 base, leaving 9 bases not matched to a gene. Here the CDR3 reads CASSSDLGQGSYEQYF. The CDR3 DNA reads TGTGCCAGCAGCTCCGACCTAGGACAGGGTTCCTACGAGCAGTACTTC. The variable domain in full, with the rest retrieved from reference TRBV7-8 and TRBJ2-7, is GAGVSQSPRYKVAKRGQDVALRCDPISGHVSLFWYQQALGQGPEFLTYFQNEAQLDKSGLPSDRFFAERPEGSVSTLKIQRTQQEDSAVYLCASSSDLGQGSYEQYFGPGTRLTVT.

The chain couples TRBV6-1 to TRBJ2-7, with D unclear. Trimming left V 4 bases short and J 0 bases short, with 10 bases between. The germline V gene encodes CDR1 MNHNS and CDR2 SASEGT. This CDR3 contains 14 residues. The CDR3: CASSVYKSSYEQYF. DNA of the CDR3: TGTGCCAGCAGTGTCTACAAGAGCTCCTACGAGCAGTACTTC.

The chain joins TRBV27 to TRBJ2-1; 7 bases match TRBD1. Germline CDR1 MNHEY, CDR2 SMNVEV (reference sequence). The CDR3 has 15 residues. Trimming took 7 bases from V and 2 from J; bases not matched to a gene: 8. The CDR3 sequence: CASIDRVAAYNEQFF. DNA for the CDR3: TGTGCCAGCATAGACAGGGTTGCGGCCTACAATGAGCAGTTCTTC.

The J gene is TRBJ2-2, the V gene TRBV9, with 9 bases lining up with TRBD2. CDR1 and CDR2 (germline): SGDLS, YYNGEE. Trimming removed 0 bases from V and 0 bases from J; junction bases left unmatched: 3. The CDR3 has 17 amino acids. CDR3 sequence reads: CASSVALAGTNTGELFF. CDR3 nucleotide sequence: TGTGCCAGCAGCGTAGCACTAGCGGGTACGAACACCGGGGAGCTGTTTTTT.

The rearrangement uses TRBV7-9 and TRBJ2-4, with a tentative D call TRBD2 (6 bases). The CDR3 spans 14 residues. V was cut by 5 bases and J by 5 bases, with 13 bases left in between. From germline, CDR1 is SEHNR and CDR2 FQNEAQ (reference sequence). CDR3 region: CASSVRTGENIQYF. As DNA, the CDR3 is TGTGCCAGCAGCGTGCGGACGGGAGAAAACATTCAGTACTTC.

The chain joins TRBV30 to TRBJ2-3, with 8 bases that match TRBD2. Germline trimming cut 0 bases from V and 4 bases from J; bases unmatched to any gene: 9. The CDR3 extends over 16 amino acids. Looked up from germline, CDR1 is GTSNPN and CDR2 is SVGIG (reference sequence). The chain's CDR3 is CAWSVLPGGWADTQYF. In nucleotides, the CDR3 is TGTGCCTGGAGTGTACTCCCGGGAGGGTGGGCAGATACGCAGTATTTT.

The rearrangement links TRBV11-2 to TRBJ2-7, with D perhaps TRBD2 (6 bases). The CDR3 spans 17 residues. The germline V gene has CDR1 SGHAT and CDR2 FQNNGV. Trimming stripped 5 bases from V and 1 base from J, with 21 bases between. The CDR3: CASSPTPGEPRSYEQYF. DNA of the CDR3: TGTGCCAGCAGCCCAACCCCGGGGGAGCCTCGATCCTACGAGCAGTACTTC.

The chain combines TRBV7-9 with TRBJ1-2; D possibly corresponds to TRBD1 (5 bases). V lost 5 bases, J lost 1 base, and 26 bases lay in between. This CDR3 spans 19 amino acids. Germline V CDR1 and CDR2: SEHNR, FQNEAQ (reference sequence). The CDR3 is CASSPRYVDNPSFNYGYTF. CDR3 nucleotides: TGTGCCAGCAGCCCCCGCTACGTGGACAACCCTTCCTTTAACTATGGCTACACCTTC.

The rearrangement joins TRBV28 to TRBJ2-7; D might be TRBD2 (6 bases). The CDR3 contains 16 residues. The V end lost 4 bases, the J end lost 6 bases, and 22 bases lay between the germline ends. Germline loops: CDR1 MDHEN, CDR2 SYDVKM. The CDR3 loop is CASSSTWGEQYPEQYF. In DNA, the CDR3 is TGTGCCAGCAGTTCCACCTGGGGGGAGCAGTACCCCGAGCAGTACTTC.

V usage is TRBV25-1 and J usage is TRBJ2-2; tentative D call: TRBD2 (5 bases). CDR1 MGHDK and CDR2 SYGVNS come from the germline V gene. The CDR3 has 14 amino acids. V dropped 3 bases and J dropped 6 bases, with 11 bases sitting between them. As DNA, the CDR3 is TGTGCCAGCAGTGATGGGAGTTCCTCCGGGGAGCTGTTTTTT. Translation gives CASSDGSSSGELFF.

The CDR3 bases are TGTGCCAGCAGCACCGGGACACACTCCTACGAGCAGTACTTC. Protein: CASSTGTHSYEQYF. V is TRBV5-6 and J is TRBJ2-7; possible D gene TRBD1, 6 bases. Trimming removed 4 bases at V and 0 bases at J, with 11 bases between. Germline V gene lookup returns CDR1 SGHDT and CDR2 YYEEEE. The CDR3 covers 14 residues.

The gene calls are TRBV10-3 and TRBJ1-1, with TRBD1 identical over 7 bases. CDR3 size: 15 residues. The V and J ends lost 6 bases and 0 bases, in that order; junction bases with no gene match: 7. Germline V lookup: CDR1 ENHRY, CDR2 SYGVKD. The CDR3 is CAIRKGDSLNTEAFF. CDR3 coding DNA: TGTGCCATCAGGAAAGGGGACAGCCTGAACACTGAAGCTTTCTTT.

This clone was detected once. The rearrangement uses TRBV5-6 and TRBJ2-5, with 9 nucleotides matching TRBD1. This CDR3 has 16 residues. Germline CDR1 and CDR2: SGHDT and YYEEEE. Trimming took 1 base from V and 2 from J; bases not matched to a gene: 6. The CDR3 DNA reads TGTGCCAGCAGCTTGAGGGGACAGGGTGGGCAAGAGACCCAGTACTTC. This encodes CASSLRGQGGQETQYF.

The CDR3 loop is CASSHQGAAYEQYF. As DNA, the CDR3 is TGTGCCAGCAGTCACCAGGGGGCAGCCTACGAGCAGTACTTC. This chain uses TRBV27 with TRBJ2-7; 8 bases align to TRBD1. Germline CDR1 MNHEY, CDR2 SMNVEV (reference sequence). The J segment lost 2 bases and the V segment lost 5 bases, leaving 5 bases of the junction unmatched. The CDR3 totals 14 residues.

V usage is TRBV4-1 and J usage is TRBJ2-7; D is undetermined. The CDR3 covers 13 residues. V was pared by 1 base and J by 5 bases, with 9 bases between. Germline V gene lookup returns CDR1 MGHRA and CDR2 YSYEKL. CDR3 in amino acids: CASSQANGDEQYF. The CDR3 nucleotides read TGCGCCAGCAGCCAAGCCAATGGCGACGAGCAGTACTTC.

The V call is TRBV28, the J call TRBJ1-1; perhaps TRBD1 as D (6 bases). The CDR3 runs to 14 residues. From germline, CDR1 is MDHEN and CDR2 SYDVKM. V dropped 6 bases and J dropped 0 bases, with 11 bases sitting between them. CDR3 sequence reads: CASSSGQMNTEAFF. The CDR3 region has the DNA TGTGCCAGCAGCTCCGGACAGATGAACACTGAAGCTTTCTTT.

This chain links TRBV7-8 with TRBJ2-4; TRBD2 aligns across 7 bases. This CDR3 has 16 residues. V shed 5 bases, J shed 1 base, and the junction held 8 bases outside the gene matches. Per germline, CDR1 SGHVS and CDR2 FQNEAQ. The CDR3, as DNA: TGTGCCAGCAGCCCAACCCTGCGGGAGGCCAAAAACATTCAGTACTTC. It specifies CASSPTLREAKNIQYF.

V gene TRBV27 combines with J gene TRBJ2-5; 7 bases are a match to TRBD1. Unmatched junction bases numbered 4, after V lost 5 bases and J lost 4 bases. Germline V CDR1 and CDR2: MNHEY, SMNVEV (reference sequence). This CDR3 region has 13 residues. This chain's CDR3 is CASSPRQGETQYF. As DNA, the CDR3 is TGTGCCAGCAGTCCCCGACAGGGAGAGACCCAGTACTTC.